The clone carrying this TCR beta chain was counted ten times or more. Its antigen is not identified. The data were obtained in a study of Graves' ophthalmopathy and Graves' hyperthyroidism. Study-level background: Peripheral blood samples were taken at initial diagnosis, before any treatment.

Whole-study results and caveats: The authors also found most expanded thyroid clonotypes above 0.001 frequency in blood.

Germline V CDR1 and CDR2: SGHAT, FQNNGV. The ends were cut back, 4 bases at V and 3 bases at J, with 9 bases in the middle. This CDR3 spans 13 amino acids. Each donor who had ophthalmopathy showed moderate-to-severe activity, a CAS of ≥3, a NOSPECS of ≥4, and a duration under 3 months. CDR3 regions of TCR beta were amplified from RNA transcripts. HTBI-primed RT-PCR formed the first round, and a multiplex PCR formed the second. TCRdb re-called the multiplex PCR reads with MiXCR, one entry per CDR3 protein. The table records approximately 700,000 distinct CDR3 sequences, 35% to 50% of them present only once.

This receptor was identified in an adult man with Graves' ophthalmopathy. V is TRBV11-2 and J is TRBJ1-1; TRBD1 might be the D (6 bases). The sequenced material came from peripheral blood. DNA for the CDR3: TGTGCCAGCAGCTCGGACAGTTACACTGAAGCTTTCTTT. Translated: CASSSDSYTEAFF.